The 12 T cell receptor beta chains reported below all come from one sample, sequenced in a study of cytotoxic CD8 clonotypes in ibrutinib-treated CLL. The protocol was immunoSEQ multiplex PCR, while the TCRdb copy is restricted to in-frame clones and leaves out a portion. This sample has 150,000 or so clones; around 82% occur once, and the top ten carry less than 9%. The sample here was PBMCs, taken after 36 months of ibrutinib treatment. These receptors were obtained from a human donor with chronic lymphocytic leukemia.

The chain joins TRBV10-3 to TRBJ2-7; TRBD2 matches 11 bases. V lost 6 bases and J lost 2; bases outside the gene matches: 6. Germline values: CDR1 ENHRY, CDR2 SYGVKD. CDR3 length: 15 residues. The CDR3 is CAISPGTSGPYEQYF. The CDR3 nucleotides are TGTGCCATCAGCCCCGGGACTAGCGGCCCCTACGAGCAGTACTTC.

This clone has more than one count but fewer than ten. This chain connects TRBV27 to TRBJ1-3; D is perhaps TRBD1 (5 bases). Trimming removed 6 bases from V and 0 bases from J, with 15 bases in between. This CDR3 contains 16 residues. The germline V gene encodes CDR1 MNHEY and CDR2 SMNVEV (reference sequence). The CDR3 nucleotides read TGTGCCAGCAGCCGGATCGGGGCCCTCTCTGGAAACACCATATATTTT. Translation gives CASSRIGALSGNTIYF.

The V call is TRBV11-2, the J call TRBJ1-5; D uncertain. Germline V lookup: CDR1 SGHAT, CDR2 FQNNGV. The CDR3 covers 15 residues. V lost 1 base and J lost 7, with 14 bases in between. As DNA, the CDR3 is TGTGCCAGCAGCTTAGGGACGGTCCCGGGGCAGCCCCAGCATTTT. This sequence encodes CASSLGTVPGQPQHF.

The chain joins TRBV30 to TRBJ2-3; a weak D match, TRBD2 (5 bases). Per germline, CDR1 GTSNPN and CDR2 SVGIG (reference sequence). The CDR3 sequence is 15 residues long. The V end lost 0 bases, the J end lost 2 bases, and 12 bases lay between the germline ends. CDR3 bases: TGTGCCTGGAGTGTACTGGCGGGCATCACAGATACGCAGTATTTT. Its translation: CAWSVLAGITDTQYF.

The chain is built from TRBV2 and TRBJ2-1; perhaps TRBD2 as D (5 bases). Germline values: CDR1 SNHLY, CDR2 FYNNEI. CDR3 length: 15 residues. With 3 bases removed from V and 0 bases from J, the gap between germline ends came to 9 bases. CDR3 sequence (DNA): TGTGCCAGCAGTGACGACGGGGTCTCCTACAATGAGCAGTTCTTC. This encodes CASSDDGVSYNEQFF.

The chain couples TRBV5-1 to TRBJ2-1; 8 bases match TRBD1. V trimming: 2 bases; J trimming: 9 bases; junction bases outside the gene matches: 7. CDR1 is SGHRS and CDR2 is YFSETQ in the germline V gene. CDR3 length equals 14 residues. CDR3 DNA sequence: TGCGCCAGCAGCTTACCAGGACAGGGCCTTGAGCAGTTCTTC. Protein sequence: CASSLPGQGLEQFF.

This chain joins TRBV7-9 and TRBJ1-4; TRBD1 might be the D (5 bases). The CDR3 consists of 17 residues. V was clipped by 1 base and J by 3 bases, with 15 bases between them. Per the germline V gene, CDR1 is SEHNR and CDR2 is FQNEAQ (reference sequence). CDR3 DNA sequence: TGTGCCAGCAGCTTAGTCAGGGCGATAGACTCTAATGAAAAACTGTTTTTT. Translation: CASSLVRAIDSNEKLFF.

This chain's CDR3 is CASSPTVDYAYNEQFF. The CDR3, as DNA: TGTGCCAGCAGCCCCACAGTGGACTACGCCTACAATGAGCAGTTCTTC. The V call is TRBV9, the J call TRBJ2-1; weak D call: TRBD2 (6 bases). V lost 4 bases, J lost 2 bases, and 16 bases lay in between. Germline V gene sequence: CDR1 SGDLS, CDR2 YYNGEE. The CDR3 sequence is 16 residues long.

The chain carries TRBV19 and TRBJ1-1; tentative D call: TRBD1 (6 bases). V was cut by 3 bases and J by 4 bases, with 9 bases left in between. CDR1 is LNHDA, CDR2 SQIVND, per germline (reference sequence). CDR3 size: 13 residues. For the CDR3, the DNA is TGTGCCAGTAGTATGGGGGGCGCCACTGAAGCTTTCTTT. It codes for CASSMGGATEAFF. Complete variable domain (other parts from reference TRBV19 and TRBJ1-1): DGGITQSPKYLFRKEGQNVTLSCEQNLNHDAMYWYRQDPGQGLRLIYYSQIVNDFQKGDIAEGYSVSREKKESFPLTVTSAQKNPTAFYLCASSMGGATEAFFGQGTRLTVV.

The V gene is TRBV5-1, the J gene TRBJ2-3; the match to TRBD1 covers 7 bases. Losses at the gene ends were 4 bases for V and 2 bases for J; bases not matched to a gene: 7. CDR3 length equals 15 residues. Looked up from germline, CDR1 is SGHRS and CDR2 is YFSETQ. The CDR3 sequence is CASSPTGYNTDTQYF. CDR3 nucleotides: TGCGCCAGCAGCCCGACAGGGTACAACACAGATACGCAGTATTTT. Full variable domain (remainder filled in from reference TRBV5-1 and TRBJ2-3): KAGVTQTPRYLIKTRGQQVTLSCSPISGHRSVSWYQQTPGQGLQFLFEYFSETQRNKGNFPGRFSGRQFSNSRSEMNVSTLELGDSALYLCASSPTGYNTDTQYFGPGTRLTVL.

V and J are TRBV4-2 and TRBJ2-1; D possibly corresponds to TRBD1 (5 bases). Trimming cost V 5 bases and J 9 bases, with 14 bases left between them. The germline CDR1 and CDR2 sequences are LGHNA and YNFKEQ. The CDR3 length is 13 residues. CDR3: CASSLVTGGEQFF. The CDR3 DNA follows: TGTGCCAGCAGCTTGGTAACAGGCGGTGAGCAGTTCTTC.

The chain combines TRBV5-1 with TRBJ2-2; the D gene is possibly TRBD2 (6 bases). Germline V lookup: CDR1 SGHRS, CDR2 YFSETQ. V gave up 3 bases and J gave up 2 bases, with 11 bases separating them. This CDR3 comprises 15 residues. The CDR3 loop is CASSSGTPNTGELFF. CDR3 coding DNA: TGCGCCAGCAGCTCCGGGACTCCTAACACCGGGGAGCTGTTTTTT.